A single T cell receptor beta chain is shown here with its context. Looked up from germline, CDR1 is SGHRS and CDR2 is YFSETQ. The CDR3 consists of 15 residues. The V end lost 4 bases, the J end lost 0 bases, and 13 bases lay between the germline ends. This entry is derived from a study of blood T cell repertoires in COVID-19. In the authors' methods: Quantification of nucleated cells was approximated via reference gene primer amplification. Libraries were prepared by immunoSEQ multiplex PCR; TCRdb keeps only in-frame clonotypes and omits some of them. The V and J calls and the clone size are those of that table, but D and trimming were determined from the DNA. The data contain approximately 250,000 clones, 85% of them seen just once; the ten biggest clones take up approximately 5%. Enrolment of Seattle patients took place during active infection, and they were followed longitudinally.

This clonotype was sampled from a man aged 50 to 59 with COVID-19, enrolled during active disease. The sample taken for sequencing was peripheral blood. This chain connects TRBV5-1 to TRBJ1-1; D is unclear. This chain's CDR3 is CASSPAPGLNTEAFF. The DNA for the CDR3 is TGCGCCAGCAGCCCAGCGCCGGGGTTGAACACTGAAGCTTTCTTT.